This T cell receptor (beta chain) is from a study of prognosis after radiotherapy for stage I lung cancer. Two rounds of multiplex PCR amplified TCR beta CDR3 from genomic DNA. Primers specific to each TRBV and TRBJ gene drove first-round PCR. TCRdb redid the calling of the multiplex PCR reads with MiXCR, one entry per CDR3 protein. The data contain about 8,500 distinct CDR3 sequences, roughly two thirds of them singletons. By frequency in the sample, this clonotype is medium-sized. V was trimmed by 1 base and J by 4 bases, leaving 11 bases between them. This CDR3 comprises 15 residues. Germline V gene lookup returns CDR1 LGHDT and CDR2 YNNKEL (reference sequence).

The chain couples TRBV3-1 to TRBJ1-3, with D perhaps TRBD1 (6 bases). The TCR originated in a donor over 45 with non-small cell lung cancer. The sequencing used PBMCs, collected before or after stereotactic body radiation therapy (not recorded which). In DNA form, the CDR3 reads TGTGCCAGCAGCCAAGTCGGCGGGGGCGGAAACACCATATATTTT. Translating gives CASSQVGGGGNTIYF.